These T cell receptor beta chains were read from a single sample in a study of PD-1 blockade in classical Hodgkin lymphoma. Profiling relied on immunoSEQ multiplex PCR, and the TCRdb table lists in-frame clones only, not all of them. The repertoire has 6,000 to 6,500 clones, 78% of them found once; the top ten carry around 4%. This specimen was CD4+ T cells from blood, taken at baseline. These receptors were taken from a human donor with classical Hodgkin lymphoma. CDR3s include the opening cysteine and the closing phenylalanine or tryptophan. The D gene is left open where the match is weak. Not every row has a clone size; where given, it reads once, few, many or a size class.

TRBJ2-7 | NA | TRBD2 | TRBV29-1 | CSVRLAGGSYEQYF | TGCAGCGTGAGACTAGCGGGGGGCTCTTACGAGCAGTACTTC
TRBJ1-6 | NA | NA | TRBV19 | CASQRTRSGRSSYNSPLHF | TGTGCCAGTCAGAGGACGCGGTCAGGGAGGAGCTCCTATAATTCACCCCTCCACTTT
TRBJ2-3 | NA | TRBD1 | TRBV6-6 | CASSYGTVSTDTQYF | TGTGCCAGCAGTTACGGGACAGTTAGCACAGATACGCAGTATTTT
TRBJ1-6 | NA | NA | TRBV4-3 | CASSQDRGRVSPLHF | TGCGCCAGCAGCCAAGATCGGGGGAGGGTTTCACCCCTCCACTTT
TRBJ2-7 | NA | NA | TRBV7-2 | CASTIRSGPGEQYF | TGTGCCAGCACTATACGTAGTGGGCCCGGGGAGCAGTACTTC
TRBJ2-5 | NA | NA | TRBV6-6 | CASSPAGVAQYF | TGTGCCAGCAGCCCGGCAGGGGTGGCCCAGTACTTC
TRBJ1-6 | few | NA | TRBV20-1 | CSAPTGDTLHF | TGCAGTGCCCCGACGGGGGACACCCTCCACTTT
TRBJ1-3 | NA | NA | TRBV7-2 | CASSLAGARVGNTIYF | TGTGCCAGCAGCTTAGCCGGGGCCAGGGTCGGAAACACCATATATTTT
TRBJ1-2 | NA | TRBD1 | TRBV5-5 | CASSLGQGSNYGYTF | TGTGCCAGCAGCTTGGGACAGGGGTCCAACTATGGCTACACCTTC
TRBJ2-2 | NA | NA | TRBV5-1 | CASSLVVQPTGELFF | TGCGCCAGCAGCTTGGTCGTCCAACCCACCGGGGAGCTGTTTTTT
TRBJ2-7 | NA | NA | TRBV18 | CASSSLAGPVSGEQYF | TGTGCCAGCTCATCCTTGGCTGGGCCAGTTTCGGGCGAGCAGTACTTC
TRBJ1-1 | NA | NA | TRBV6-5 | CASSYGAGNAFF | TGTGCCAGCAGTTACGGGGCGGGTAACGCTTTCTTT
TRBJ1-4 | NA | NA | TRBV2 | CASWREKLFF | TGTGCCAGTTGGAGGGAAAAACTGTTTTTT
TRBJ2-4 | NA | NA | TRBV6-1 | CASSAEYIQYF | TGTGCCAGCAGTGCCGAATACATTCAGTACTTC
TRBJ2-1 | NA | NA | TRBV7-8 | CASSSKRISLFDEQFF | TGTGCCAGCAGCTCCAAGAGGATCTCTTTGTTCGATGAGCAGTTCTTC
TRBJ1-4 | NA | NA | TRBV15 | CATSRVANINEKLFF | TGTGCCACCAGCAGAGTGGCGAACATCAATGAAAAACTGTTTTTT
TRBJ2-7 | NA | NA | TRBV28 | CASSLVGGSYEQYF | TGTGCCAGCAGTTTAGTCGGGGGCTCCTACGAGCAGTACTTC
TRBJ2-7 | few | NA | TRBV5-1 | CASSPGWGAVYF | TGCGCCAGCAGCCCAGGGTGGGGTGCCGTCTACTTC
TRBJ1-2 | few | NA | TRBV5-8 | CASGPPRVRLYGYTF | TGTGCCAGCGGACCCCCGAGGGTCCGTCTCTATGGCTACACCTTC
TRBJ1-3 | few | NA | TRBV5-4 | CASSPDQATGNTIYF | TGTGCCAGCAGCCCGGACCAGGCGACTGGAAACACCATATATTTT
TRBJ2-1 | NA | NA | TRBV7-2 | CASSSTAGSNEQFF | TGTGCCAGCAGCTCGACCGCAGGTAGTAATGAGCAGTTCTTC
TRBJ2-7 | NA | TRBD1 | TRBV5-1 | CASSPGQGAYEQYF | TGCGCCAGCAGCCCGGGACAGGGGGCCTACGAGCAGTACTTC
TRBJ1-5 | NA | NA | TRBV9 | CASSFSEQAGQPQHF | TGTGCCAGCAGCTTCTCCGAACAGGCCGGTCAGCCCCAGCATTTT
TRBJ1-2 | NA | NA | TRBV4-1 | CASSQVGSYGYTF | TGCGCCAGCAGCCAAGTGGGAAGCTATGGCTACACCTTC
TRBJ1-3 | NA | NA | TRBV28 | CASSLSGAGDTIYF | TGTGCCAGCAGTTTAAGCGGGGCCGGGGACACCATATATTTT
TRBJ2-1 | NA | TRBD1 | TRBV27 | CASSPTGGEQFF | TGTGCCAGCAGTCCAACAGGGGGGGAGCAGTTCTTC
TRBJ1-3 | NA | NA | TRBV7-7 | CASSLGTPDSGNTIYF | TGTGCCAGCAGCTTAGGGACCCCGGACTCTGGAAACACCATATATTTT
TRBJ2-2 | NA | TRBD2 | TRBV7-2 | CASSAYSGGSGELFF | TGTGCCAGCAGCGCCTATTCGGGGGGTTCCGGGGAGCTGTTTTTT
TRBJ2-1 | NA | NA | TRBV5-4 | CASSLVQGYEQFF | TGTGCCAGCAGCTTGGTTCAGGGCTATGAGCAGTTCTTC
TRBJ1-2 | NA | NA | TRBV10-3 | CAISQQAGGYTF | TGTGCCATCAGTCAACAGGCGGGGGGCTACACCTTC
TRBJ1-4 | NA | NA | TRBV5-6 | CASTSAKGSRDEKLFF | TGTGCCAGCACCTCCGCTAAAGGATCAAGGGATGAAAAACTGTTTTTT
TRBJ1-1 | NA | NA | TRBV27 | CASSRQRQMNTEAFF | TGTGCCAGCAGTAGGCAGAGACAAATGAACACTGAAGCTTTCTTT
TRBJ1-5 | NA | NA | TRBV7-2 | CASSLPRVGQPQHF | TGTGCCAGCAGCTTACCCAGGGTAGGGCAGCCCCAGCATTTT
TRBJ2-4 | NA | NA | TRBV18 | CASSPPARGRFPNIQYF | TGTGCCAGCTCACCACCGGCCAGGGGAAGGTTCCCAAACATTCAGTACTTC
TRBJ1-1 | NA | NA | TRBV5-4 | CASSSLTGAWTEAFF | TGTGCCAGCAGCTCCCTCACCGGGGCCTGGACTGAAGCTTTCTTT
TRBJ1-1 | few | TRBD1 | TRBV7-2 | CASSPGGTEAFF | TGTGCCAGCAGCCCAGGGGGCACTGAAGCTTTCTTT
TRBJ2-7 | NA | TRBD1 | TRBV7-2 | CASSSQTGSSYEQYF | TGTGCCAGCAGCTCGCAGACAGGGAGCTCCTACGAGCAGTACTTC
TRBJ2-2 | NA | NA | TRBV9 | CASSPGADTGELFF | TGTGCCAGCAGCCCCGGAGCGGACACCGGGGAGCTGTTTTTT
TRBJ1-6 | NA | NA | TRBV6-5 | CASSYSRGNSPLHF | TGTGCCAGCAGTTACTCGAGGGGGAACTCACCCCTCCACTTT
TRBJ2-7 | NA | TRBD2 | TRBV19 | CASRHTNRAGVYEQYF | TGTGCCAGTAGACACACCAACCGAGCGGGAGTCTACGAGCAGTACTTC
TRBJ2-7 | NA | TRBD1 | TRBV18 | CASSPFGTGYEQYF | TGTGCCAGCTCACCGTTCGGGACAGGCTACGAGCAGTACTTC
TRBJ2-3 | NA | NA | TRBV4-1 | CASSRSGTAGSTDTQYF | TGCGCCAGCAGCCGCTCTGGGACTGCGGGGAGCACAGATACGCAGTATTTT
TRBJ2-7 | NA | NA | TRBV4-3 | CASSQGVDRFYEQYF | TGCGCCAGCAGCCAAGGGGTAGATCGCTTCTACGAGCAGTACTTC
TRBJ1-5 | NA | NA | TRBV10-1 | CASSESTQPQHF | TGCGCCAGCAGTGAGTCGACTCAGCCCCAGCATTTT
TRBJ1-6 | NA | NA | TRBV2 | CASKASYNSPLHF | TGTGCCAGCAAGGCTTCTTATAATTCACCCCTCCACTTT
TRBJ1-1 | NA | NA | TRBV27 | CASSPGYGMNTEAFF | TGTGCCAGCAGTCCCGGGTACGGTATGAACACTGAAGCTTTCTTT
TRBJ2-2 | NA | NA | TRBV2 | CASTGVKNAGELFF | TGTGCCAGTACGGGGGTGAAGAACGCCGGGGAGCTGTTTTTT
TRBJ1-5 | NA | TRBD1 | TRBV28 | CASSSLRGPSNQPQHF | TGTGCCAGCAGTTCGCTCAGGGGGCCAAGCAATCAGCCCCAGCATTTT
TRBJ1-4 | NA | NA | TRBV28 | CASRIEAEKLFF | TGTGCCAGCAGGATAGAGGCGGAAAAACTGTTTTTT
TRBJ2-2 | NA | NA | TRBV2 | CASSSGRSANTGELFF | TGTGCCAGCAGTAGCGGACGGTCCGCGAACACCGGGGAGCTGTTTTTT
TRBJ2-2 | NA | TRBD2 | TRBV7-2 | CASSPGTSGGPYTGELFF | TGTGCCAGCAGCCCTGGGACTAGCGGGGGGCCCTACACCGGGGAGCTGTTTTTT
TRBJ2-1 | NA | TRBD2 | TRBV19 | CATRGRGYNEQFF | TGTGCCACGCGCGGGAGGGGATACAATGAGCAGTTCTTC